This entry features one T cell receptor beta chain sequence. Its target is unknown. This entry is derived from a study of regulatory T cells in long-lasting Graves disease. Whole-study results and caveats: Having only a small sample size may have limited accuracy.

The time point is: newly diagnosed GD, antithyroid drugs for less than 3 months. TCR sequences were obtained from RNA taken from PBMCs. The patients were drawn from one endocrinology department in Xi'an, China. Combining iRepertoire HTBI primers with Arm-PCR of CDR3 regions, the authors built TCR beta libraries. MiXCR, applied by TCRdb to the multiplex PCR reads, yields one record per CDR3 protein. The sample holds about 450,000 distinct CDR3 sequences, 13% to 15% seen once. The same sample was also used in a study of T cells in Graves' hyperthyroidism and ophthalmopathy. From that paper: First-round RT-PCR targeting the TCR CDR3 was performed with the HTBI primer set. The majority of expanded thyroid clonotypes above 0.001 also appeared in blood.

This specimen was peripheral blood mononuclear cells (PBMCs), taken at new diagnosis, from a patient treated with antithyroid drugs. The receptor comes from a woman aged 45 to 65 with Graves disease.

The CDR3 protein is CASSETGPGEQYF. CDR3 DNA: TGTGCCAGCAGCGAAACAGGGCCGGGCGAGCAGTACTTC. This rearrangement joins TRBV9 to TRBJ2-7; possible D gene TRBD1, 6 bases. There are 13 residues in the CDR3. Deletions cut 3 bases from V and 6 bases from J, with 13 bases between. Germline CDR1 SGDLS, CDR2 YYNGEE. Based on the CDR3 plus reference TRBV9 and TRBJ2-7, the full variable domain is DSGVTQTPKHLITATGQRVTLRCSPRSGDLSVYWYQQSLDQGLQFLIQYYNGEERAKGNILERFSAQQFPDLHSELNLSSLELGDSALYFCASSETGPGEQYFGPGTRLTVT.